This T cell receptor beta chain originates from a study of molecular identifiers for immune sequencing clone quantification. Sorting selected naive CD8 T cells with a CD8+CD4-CCR7+CD45RA+ phenotype. This clonotype was recorded at least ten times. Its antigen is not identified. Germline values: CDR1 LGHNT, CDR2 FRNRAP. This CDR3 region has 13 residues. Trimming pared 5 bases from V and 5 bases from J, leaving 13 bases between. For bulk TCR libraries, previously described methods and listed TCR primers were used. TCRdb passed the PCR reads through MiXCR, listing each CDR3 protein once. This table holds about 320,000 distinct CDR3 sequences, about a fifth found once. General observations from the study: Shared barcodes on identical TCR molecules could underestimate the sizes of highly expanded clones. The study found clones above 20 RNA copies held over 98% of effector molecules and under 1% in naive cells.

Source material: naive CD8+ T cells from blood, with Jurkat cell RNA spiked in. The subset here: FACS-sorted CD8+CD4-CCR7+CD45RA+ naive T cells. The receptor's source is a human donor in good health. Some libraries in this study had Jurkat cell RNA spiked in. The genes are TRBV12-5 and TRBJ2-7; D might be TRBD1 (5 bases). In nucleotides, the CDR3 is TGTGCTAGTGGTCCCGGACAATCGGACGAGCAGTACTTC. Amino acids: CASGPGQSDEQYF.